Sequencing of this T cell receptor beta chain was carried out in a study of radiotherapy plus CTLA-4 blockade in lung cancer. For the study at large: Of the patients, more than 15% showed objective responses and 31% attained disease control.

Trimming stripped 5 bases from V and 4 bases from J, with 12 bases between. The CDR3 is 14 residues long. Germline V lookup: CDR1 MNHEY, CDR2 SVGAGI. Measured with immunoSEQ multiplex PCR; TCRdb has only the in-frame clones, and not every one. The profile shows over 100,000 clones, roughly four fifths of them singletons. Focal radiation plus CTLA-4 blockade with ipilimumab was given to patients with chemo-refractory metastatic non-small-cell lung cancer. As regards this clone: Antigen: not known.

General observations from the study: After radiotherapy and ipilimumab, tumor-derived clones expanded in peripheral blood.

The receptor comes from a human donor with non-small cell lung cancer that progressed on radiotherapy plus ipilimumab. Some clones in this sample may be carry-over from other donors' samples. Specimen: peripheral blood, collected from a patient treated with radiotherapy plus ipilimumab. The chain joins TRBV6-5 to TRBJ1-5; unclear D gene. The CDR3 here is CASSLGRINQPQHF. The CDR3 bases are TGTGCCAGCAGTCTCGGACGGATAAATCAGCCCCAGCATTTT.